The 24 T cell receptor beta chains below were found in one sample sequenced in a study of blood T cell repertoires in COVID-19. Sequenced by immunoSEQ multiplex PCR; TCRdb stores in-frame clones only, minus some. The table has about 110,000 clones, about 80% seen once. The material sequenced was peripheral blood. The receptors were sampled from an older man with acute or convalescent COVID-19.

The sample holds one count of this clone. The V call is TRBV7-3, the J call TRBJ2-1, with 8 bases fitting TRBD1. Germline V lookup: CDR1 SGHTA, CDR2 FQGTGA. This CDR3 is 15 amino acids long. V trimming: 1 base; J trimming: 4 bases; junction bases outside the gene matches: 3. CDR3 amino acids: CASSLSGQGYNEQFF. CDR3 bases: TGTGCCAGCAGCTTAAGCGGACAGGGTTACAATGAGCAGTTCTTC.

The chain has TRBV6-5 and TRBJ2-5; D is perhaps TRBD1 (8 bases). Deletions cut 6 bases from V and 9 bases from J, with 17 bases between. The CDR3 has 13 residues. CDR1 is MNHEY and CDR2 is SVGAGI in the germline V gene. CDR3 sequence: CASRPQGAGAQYF. In nucleotides, the CDR3 is TGTGCCAGCAGACCGCAGGGGGCGGGGGCCCAGTACTTC.

The rearrangement links TRBV9 to TRBJ1-6, with D hard to call. The CDR3 runs to 15 residues. Between the trimmed V and J ends, which lost 3 bases and 7 bases, there was a span of 14 bases. Germline V gene data show CDR1 as SGDLS and CDR2 as YYNGEE. CDR3 region: CASSGFNDGNSPLHF. CDR3 sequence (DNA): TGTGCCAGCAGCGGATTCAACGATGGCAATTCACCCCTCCACTTT.

This clone was seen more than once but under ten times. The rearrangement joins TRBV2 to TRBJ1-2; 10 nucleotides align to TRBD1. This CDR3 region has 15 residues. The trim removed 2 bases at V and 8 bases at J, leaving 8 bases unmatched. The germline V gene encodes CDR1 SNHLY and CDR2 FYNNEI. CDR3 sequence reads: CASSEWTGGRGGYTF. In DNA, the CDR3 is TGTGCCAGCAGTGAATGGACAGGGGGAAGGGGAGGCTACACCTTC.

The chain recombines TRBV7-9 with TRBJ1-2; D uncertain. The CDR3 runs 16 residues. Germline CDR1 and CDR2: SEHNR and FQNEAQ (reference sequence). Trimming stripped 1 base from V and 0 bases from J, with 12 bases between. CDR3 amino acids: CASSLEWTGTNYGYTF. The DNA of the CDR3 is TGTGCCAGCAGCTTAGAGTGGACGGGAACTAACTATGGCTACACCTTC.

The chain recombines TRBV5-1 with TRBJ1-4; 7 positions agree with TRBD1. Germline lookup yields CDR1 SGHRS and CDR2 YFSETQ. The length of the CDR3 is 15 residues. The V gene end was trimmed by 4 bases and the J gene end by 3 bases; junction bases not matched to a gene: 6. The CDR3 spells CASSLTGVPNEKLFF. The CDR3 DNA reads TGCGCCAGCAGCCTTACAGGGGTCCCTAATGAAAAACTGTTTTTT.

The chain couples TRBV14 to TRBJ2-7; possibly TRBD2 for D (7 bases). Germline loops: CDR1 SGHDN, CDR2 FVKESK. The V and J ends lost 3 bases and 0 bases respectively, with 12 bases between them. The CDR3 is 15 residues long. The CDR3: CASSQGRGASYEQYF. The CDR3 nucleotides are TGTGCCAGCAGCCAGGGACGGGGGGCCTCCTACGAGCAGTACTTC.

This chain connects TRBV7-8 to TRBJ2-5; D possibly corresponds to TRBD1 (6 bases). Trimming cost V 0 bases and J 1 base, with 9 bases left between them. Germline V gene data show CDR1 as SGHVS and CDR2 as FQNEAQ. CDR3 size: 15 residues. This CDR3 reads CASSLAGQTQETQYF. The DNA for the CDR3 is TGTGCCAGCAGCTTAGCAGGACAGACCCAAGAGACCCAGTACTTC.

The chain carries TRBV2 and TRBJ1-5, with D tentatively TRBD1 (6 bases). Germline-derived CDR1 and CDR2 are SNHLY and FYNNEI. This CDR3 has 14 residues. The ends were cut back, 8 bases at V and 3 bases at J, with 14 bases in the middle. CDR3 region: CASAQGWVNQPQHF. CDR3 bases: TGTGCCAGCGCCCAGGGGTGGGTCAATCAGCCCCAGCATTTT.

CDR3 residues: CASSSGGRGYTF. The CDR3 DNA reads TGTGCCAGCAGCTCAGGGGGCCGTGGCTACACCTTC. The chain is built from TRBV5-6 and TRBJ1-2, with TRBD1 matching 8 bases. Germline CDR1 and CDR2: SGHDT and YYEEEE. The CDR3 extends over 12 amino acids. The V segment lost 3 bases and the J segment 7 bases; nucleotides outside the gene matches: 2.

As DNA, the CDR3 is TGTGCCAGCTCACCACCGACAGTTTATGGCTACACCTTC. Its protein product is CASSPPTVYGYTF. V and J are TRBV18 and TRBJ1-2; D is perhaps TRBD1 (5 bases). V lost 0 bases and J 5 bases, leaving 7 bases between the germline ends. The CDR3 runs to 13 residues. Germline values: CDR1 KGHSH, CDR2 LQKENI. The full variable domain, with the rest looked up from reference TRBV18 and TRBJ1-2, is NAGVMQNPRHLVRRRGQEARLRCSPMKGHSHVYWYRQLPEEGLKFMVYLQKENIIDESGMPKERFSAEFPKEGPSILRIQQVVRGDSAAYFCASSPPTVYGYTFGSGTRLTVV.

The chain's CDR3 is CASSFSPQATDTQYF. The CDR3 nucleotides are TGTGCCAGCAGCTTCTCCCCCCAGGCAACAGATACGCAGTATTTT. J is TRBJ2-3 and V is TRBV5-6; D is undetermined. The CDR3 totals 15 residues. V dropped 2 bases and J dropped 3 bases, with 13 bases sitting between them. Germline V gene lookup returns CDR1 SGHDT and CDR2 YYEEEE.

V usage is TRBV5-1 and J usage is TRBJ2-6, with a weak D call TRBD2 (5 bases). Germline V CDR1 and CDR2: SGHRS, YFSETQ. The CDR3 runs 13 residues. V was shortened by 4 bases and J by 12 bases, with 14 bases between the two germline ends. CDR3: CASSPGIGLVLTF. DNA for the CDR3: TGCGCCAGCAGCCCGGGAATTGGGCTCGTCCTGACTTTC.

This clone showed up just a few times. This chain connects TRBV30 to TRBJ2-7, with 8 nucleotides matching TRBD1. This CDR3 is 15 amino acids long. Unmatched junction bases numbered 8, after V lost 0 bases and J lost 4 bases. CDR1 and CDR2 from the germline V gene are GTSNPN and SVGIG (reference sequence). The CDR3 DNA is TGTGCCTGGAGTGTAGGGCAGGGGGCAGGGTACGAGCAGTACTTC. Protein sequence: CAWSVGQGAGYEQYF.

Only one count was recorded for this clone. V gene TRBV19 combines with J gene TRBJ1-2; 9 nucleotides agree with TRBD1. The CDR3 spans 16 residues. V lost 4 bases, J lost 3 bases, and 9 bases stayed unmatched. Germline V lookup: CDR1 LNHDA, CDR2 SQIVND (reference sequence). The CDR3 spells CASSTLPTGGDYGYTF. CDR3 nucleotides: TGTGCCAGTAGTACCCTCCCGACAGGGGGAGACTATGGCTACACCTTC.

V gene TRBV5-1 combines with J gene TRBJ2-2, with D possibly being TRBD1 (7 bases). The germline V and J ends were trimmed by 4 bases and 7 bases, with 14 bases remaining between them. This CDR3 region has 14 residues. The germline gives CDR1 SGHRS, CDR2 YFSETQ. This CDR3 reads CASSPDREDGELFF. The CDR3, as DNA: TGCGCCAGCAGCCCCGACAGGGAGGACGGGGAGCTGTTTTTT.

The chain combines TRBV27 with TRBJ1-5, with D uncertain. CDR1 and CDR2 from the germline V gene are MNHEY and SMNVEV (reference sequence). Trimming removed 6 bases at V and 2 bases at J, with 11 bases between. CDR3 length: 14 residues. CDR3 nucleotide sequence: TGTGCCAGCAGCCCGGGAGCGGGCAATCAGCCCCAGCATTTT. This translates into CASSPGAGNQPQHF.

V and J are TRBV10-3 and TRBJ1-4; D unresolved. This CDR3 is 16 amino acids long. CDR1 is ENHRY and CDR2 is SYGVKD in the germline V gene. V lost 0 bases and J 0 bases, leaving 8 bases between the germline ends. The CDR3 nucleotides read TGTGCCATCAGTGAGTCTGGCAGTTCAACTAATGAAAAACTGTTTTTT. Its translation is CAISESGSSTNEKLFF.

The genes are TRBV19 and TRBJ1-5; D not resolved. Germline values: CDR1 LNHDA, CDR2 SQIVND (reference sequence). V was pared by 7 bases and J by 3 bases, with 10 bases between. CDR3 length equals 13 residues. The CDR3 DNA reads as TGTGCCAGTACCGAACACCTCAATCAGCCCCAGCATTTT. It translates to CASTEHLNQPQHF.

V and J are TRBV19 and TRBJ2-3; tentative D call: TRBD1 (5 bases). CDR3 length equals 13 residues. V was clipped by 5 bases and J by 3 bases, with 9 bases between them. Germline assignment: CDR1 LNHDA and CDR2 SQIVND (reference sequence). CDR3 amino acids: CASSQGRTDTQYF. The CDR3 DNA reads TGTGCCAGTAGTCAGGGCAGGACAGATACGCAGTATTTT.

Regarding this clone: This sample also contains other DNA sequences that code for the same CDR3. The CDR3: CASSLGGGYGYTF. The DNA of the CDR3 is TGTGCCAGCAGCTTAGGCGGGGGTTACGGCTACACCTTC. The V gene is TRBV7-9, the J gene TRBJ1-2; tentative D call: TRBD1 (5 bases). CDR1 and CDR2 (germline): SEHNR, FQNEAQ (reference sequence). The CDR3 totals 13 residues. Trimming shortened V by 1 base and J by 8 bases, and 11 bases separated the two germline ends.

V gene TRBV6-5 combines with J gene TRBJ1-1, with 9 bases identical to TRBD1. V was clipped by 6 bases and J by 5 bases; unmatched bases: 7. Germline CDR1 MNHEY, CDR2 SVGAGI. CDR3 length equals 14 residues. CDR3 nucleotide sequence: TGTGCCAGCAGGGCCGGGACAGGGAGGACTGAAGCTTTCTTT. It translates to CASRAGTGRTEAFF.

The chain joins TRBV6-5 to TRBJ1-5; the D is unclear. The germline V gene has CDR1 MNHEY and CDR2 SVGAGI. Trimming stripped 6 bases from V and 6 bases from J, with 12 bases between. This CDR3 contains 13 residues. The CDR3 nucleotides read TGTGCCAGCAGCCCCAGCGTAGGTCAGCCCCAGCATTTT. It is translated as CASSPSVGQPQHF.

This chain joins TRBV24-1 and TRBJ2-1, with 8 bases fitting TRBD1. CDR3 length: 13 residues. Germline CDR1 reads KGHDR; CDR2 reads SFDVKD. V lost 5 bases, J lost 10 bases, and 6 bases stayed unmatched. This CDR3 reads CATSGAGGVEQFF. CDR3 DNA: TGTGCCACCAGTGGGGCAGGGGGCGTGGAGCAGTTCTTC.